One and the same sample provided the 32 T cell receptor beta chains below, sequenced in a study of CD8 T cells in acute hepatitis C reinfection. Assay: immunoSEQ multiplex PCR; the TCRdb copy retains only in-frame clones and omits some. The sample consists of around 34,000 clones, more than 75% of them appearing once. Time point: naive CD8 control sorted from an acute-time-point sample. The sample was naive CD8+ T cells from PBMCs. Every receptor here comes from a man aged 25 to 40 with chronic hepatitis C.

V is TRBV7-9 and J is TRBJ1-2; a weak D match, TRBD1 (5 bases). This CDR3 has 14 amino acids. Between the trimmed V and J ends, which lost 5 bases and 3 bases, there was a span of 13 bases. In germline, CDR1 is SEHNR, CDR2 FQNEAQ (reference sequence). CDR3 protein: CASSPSGGDYGYTF. The DNA for the CDR3 is TGTGCCAGCAGCCCCTCGGGGGGAGACTATGGCTACACCTTC.

The chain uses TRBV27 and TRBJ2-7; D not certain. The CDR3 consists of 13 residues. Germline values: CDR1 MNHEY, CDR2 SMNVEV (reference sequence). The V and J ends lost 3 bases and 3 bases respectively, with 9 bases between them. The CDR3 sequence is CASSLSRIYEQYF. The CDR3 bases are TGTGCCAGCAGTTTGTCTAGGATCTACGAGCAGTACTTC.

This clone was detected once. The genes are TRBV19 and TRBJ2-1; the D is unclear. This CDR3 comprises 12 residues. V lost 11 bases and J 0 bases, leaving 8 bases between the germline ends. Germline assignment: CDR1 LNHDA and CDR2 SQIVND (reference sequence). The CDR3 region has the DNA TGTGCCTCAGGTTACTCCTACAATGAGCAGTTCTTC. It translates to CASGYSYNEQFF.

This chain joins TRBV6-5 and TRBJ2-1; D possibly corresponds to TRBD2 (6 bases). This CDR3 is built from 14 residues. The germline V and J ends were trimmed by 0 bases and 10 bases, with 13 bases remaining between them. Germline V CDR1 and CDR2: MNHEY, SVGAGI. The CDR3, as DNA: TGTGCCAGCAGTTACTCTGGTGCGGGATGGGAGCAGTTCTTC. Protein sequence: CASSYSGAGWEQFF.

The V call is TRBV10-2, the J call TRBJ2-7, with TRBD2 matching over 7 bases. The V segment lost 3 bases and the J segment 3 bases; nucleotides outside the gene matches: 2. In germline, CDR1 is WSHSY, CDR2 SAAADI. The CDR3 loop spans 13 amino acids. For the CDR3, the DNA is TGCGCCAGCAGTGAAGGCGGGGGCTACGAGCAGTACTTC. Its translation: CASSEGGGYEQYF.

The sample holds a few counts of this clone. This rearrangement joins TRBV2 to TRBJ2-7, with D possibly being TRBD2 (5 bases). Germline lookup yields CDR1 SNHLY and CDR2 FYNNEI. The CDR3 spans 10 residues. Trimming pared 9 bases from V and 6 bases from J, leaving 9 bases between. CDR3 bases: TGTGCCAGTACGCGGGCCGAGCAGTACTTC. This encodes CASTRAEQYF.

This clone was seen a single time. The chain couples TRBV9 to TRBJ1-5; D not certain. Germline CDR1 SGDLS, CDR2 YYNGEE. This CDR3 region has 14 residues. V gave up 7 bases and J gave up 3 bases, with 14 bases separating them. CDR3 amino acids: CASAATASNQPQHF. The CDR3 region has the DNA TGTGCCAGCGCTGCCACCGCATCCAATCAGCCCCAGCATTTT.

The chain joins TRBV6-1 to TRBJ2-2; 9 bases line up with TRBD1. The CDR3 extends over 16 amino acids. V lost 3 bases to trimming and J lost 0 bases; unmatched junction nucleotides: 2. Germline V CDR1 and CDR2: MNHNS, SASEGT. For the CDR3, the DNA is TGTGCCAGCAGTGAGGGACAGGGACCGAACACCGGGGAGCTGTTTTTT. Its protein product is CASSEGQGPNTGELFF.

The chain recombines TRBV6-1 with TRBJ1-1, with D perhaps matching TRBD1 (5 bases). This CDR3 is 10 amino acids long. Trimming left V 10 bases short and J 6 bases short, with 9 bases between. Germline-derived CDR1 and CDR2 are MNHNS and SASEGT. The DNA for the CDR3 is TGTGCCATAAGACAGCCTGAAGCTTTCTTT. This encodes CAIRQPEAFF.

The V gene is TRBV29-1, the J gene TRBJ1-2, with D perhaps TRBD1 (5 bases). V shed 4 bases and J shed 7 bases, with 19 bases lying between them. Germline lookup yields CDR1 SQVTM and CDR2 ANQGSEA. This CDR3 is 14 amino acids long. This CDR3 is CSVVGRAGTFGYTF. The CDR3 region has the DNA TGCAGCGTTGTCGGGCGGGCAGGGACCTTTGGCTACACCTTC.

V usage is TRBV25-1 and J usage is TRBJ2-7; 12 bases map to TRBD2. V lost 10 bases and J lost 1; bases outside the gene matches: 5. The CDR3 contains 14 residues. Germline V CDR1 and CDR2: MGHDK, SYGVNS. Here the CDR3 DNA reads TGTGCCACCCGGCTAGCGGGAGGGTCCTACGAGCAGTACTTC. Protein product: CATRLAGGSYEQYF.

This clone showed up just a few times. This chain connects TRBV6-8 to TRBJ1-5; D gene unclear. Trimming removed 6 bases at V and 2 bases at J, with 8 bases between. Germline loops: CDR1 MNHGY, CDR2 SAAAGT. The CDR3 runs to 13 residues. CDR3 in DNA: TGTGCCAGCAGACGCCAGTGCAATCAGCCCCAGCATTTT. It yields the protein CASRRQCNQPQHF.

This clone showed up just a few times. The junction departs from the called germline gene at one end, perhaps through a read error. The chain uses TRBV7-7 and TRBJ2-7, with D perhaps matching TRBD1 or TRBD2 (5 bases each). From germline, CDR1 is SSHAT and CDR2 FNYEAQ (reference sequence). The CDR3 runs to 13 residues. CDR3 coding DNA: TGTGCTAGCAGCTTAGAGGGGCCCTACGAGCAGTACTTC. Translated, it gives CASSLEGPYEQYF.

Here the CDR3 reads CASSVARGGSGANVLTF. The CDR3 region has the DNA TGTGCCAGCAGCGTAGCACGAGGGGGCTCTGGGGCCAACGTCCTGACTTTC. The J gene is TRBJ2-6, the V gene TRBV9; D is possibly TRBD1 (6 bases). There are 17 residues in the CDR3. Germline-derived CDR1 and CDR2 are SGDLS and YYNGEE. V dropped 0 bases and J dropped 0 bases, with 10 bases sitting between them.

The chain recombines TRBV14 with TRBJ1-3; no reliable D call. CDR1 and CDR2 (germline): SGHDN, FVKESK. The V end lost 1 base, the J end lost 2 bases, and 9 bases lay between the germline ends. CDR3 size: 15 residues. CDR3 sequence: CASSQAGVAGNTIYF. The CDR3 DNA sequence: TGTGCCAGCAGCCAAGCCGGGGTGGCTGGAAACACCATATATTTT.

This rearrangement joins TRBV4-1 to TRBJ1-5, with D perhaps matching TRBD1 (5 bases). V was shortened by 0 bases and J by 7 bases, with 13 bases between the two germline ends. Germline-derived CDR1 and CDR2 are MGHRA and YSYEKL. The CDR3 runs to 15 residues. CDR3 DNA: TGCGCCAGCAGCCAAGACGCCGGGGGGACGCAGCCCCAGCATTTT. It translates to CASSQDAGGTQPQHF.

This chain joins TRBV28 and TRBJ2-5, with D perhaps given as TRBD1 or TRBD2 (6 bases each). Germline assignment: CDR1 MDHEN and CDR2 SYDVKM. V lost 2 bases and J 5 bases, leaving 9 bases between the germline ends. The CDR3 spans 13 residues. The CDR3, as DNA: TGTGCCAGCAGTTTAGAAGGGGGGGAGACCCAGTACTTC. Translated: CASSLEGGETQYF.

This sequence joins TRBV4-1 and TRBJ2-7, with TRBD1 as a possible D gene (6 bases). The germline V gene encodes CDR1 MGHRA and CDR2 YSYEKL. V was clipped by 0 bases and J by 2 bases, with 11 bases between them. The CDR3 length is 15 residues. As DNA, the CDR3 is TGCGCCAGCAGCCAAGAGGGTCAGGGGACCTACGAGCAGTACTTC. Translation: CASSQEGQGTYEQYF.

The J gene is TRBJ2-3, the V gene TRBV27, with D maybe TRBD1 (6 bases). Germline-derived CDR1 and CDR2 are MNHEY and SMNVEV (reference sequence). With 5 bases removed from V and 10 bases from J, the gap between germline ends came to 13 bases. The CDR3 runs 12 residues. The CDR3 here is CASSPPGVPQYF. CDR3 in DNA: TGTGCCAGCAGTCCACCAGGGGTACCGCAGTATTTT.

The chain employs TRBV6-5 and TRBJ1-1; a possible D gene is TRBD1 (5 bases). The germline V gene has CDR1 MNHEY and CDR2 SVGAGI. The CDR3 totals 15 residues. The V end was cut by 2 bases, the J end by 1 base, with 11 bases between. The CDR3 nucleotides are TGTGCCAGCAGTTACGGGGGAATTGGGAACACTGAAGCTTTCTTT. The encoded protein is CASSYGGIGNTEAFF.

This clone was observed a handful of times. The genes are TRBV7-9 and TRBJ1-1, with a tentative D call TRBD1 (6 bases). Per germline, CDR1 SEHNR and CDR2 FQNEAQ (reference sequence). CDR3 length equals 13 residues. V lost 4 bases and J 5 bases, leaving 11 bases between the germline ends. The CDR3 sequence is CASSSRGATEAFF. DNA for the CDR3: TGTGCCAGCAGCTCCCGGGGGGCGACTGAAGCTTTCTTT. The complete variable domain, with remaining parts taken from reference TRBV7-9 and TRBJ1-1, reads DTGVSQNPRHKITKRGQNVTFRCDPISEHNRLYWYRQTLGQGPEFLTYFQNEAQLEKSRLLSDRFSAERPKGSFSTLEIQRTEQGDSAMYLCASSSRGATEAFFGQGTRLTVV.

The count of this clone is one. The J gene is TRBJ2-1, the V gene TRBV7-8; TRBD2 matches at 7 bases. The CDR3 consists of 16 residues. Germline V gives CDR1 SGHVS, CDR2 FQNEAQ. The V segment lost 1 base and the J segment 7 bases; nucleotides outside the gene matches: 10. CDR3 coding DNA: TGTGCCAGCAGCTTAGAATGGGAGGGCGGGAGTAATGAGCAGTTCTTC. Protein: CASSLEWEGGSNEQFF.

J is TRBJ2-1 and V is TRBV19; 11 bases are shared with TRBD2. The CDR3 runs 13 residues. V shed 7 bases, J shed 6 bases, and the junction held 2 bases outside the gene matches. Germline V CDR1 and CDR2: LNHDA, SQIVND (reference sequence). The CDR3 nucleotides read TGTGCCAGTAATCTAGCGGGAGGCAATGAGCAGTTCTTC. Encoded protein: CASNLAGGNEQFF. The variable domain in full, with the rest retrieved from reference TRBV19 and TRBJ2-1, is DGGITQSPKYLFRKEGQNVTLSCEQNLNHDAMYWYRQDPGQGLRLIYYSQIVNDFQKGDIAEGYSVSREKKESFPLTVTSAQKNPTAFYLCASNLAGGNEQFFGPGTRLTVL.

The chain joins TRBV2 to TRBJ2-7, with TRBD1 as a possible D gene (6 bases). The germline V gene encodes CDR1 SNHLY and CDR2 FYNNEI. Trimming pared 1 base from V and 3 bases from J, leaving 10 bases between. The CDR3 runs to 14 residues. CDR3 sequence (DNA): TGTGCCAGCAGTGAAGGGGGGCCCGGCTACGAGCAGTACTTC. Translating gives CASSEGGPGYEQYF.

In this sample, this clone turned up once. The J gene is TRBJ2-7, the V gene TRBV18; TRBD2 matches 14 bases. This CDR3 comprises 14 residues. The V and J ends lost 2 bases and 6 bases, in that order; junction bases with no gene match: 0. Looked up from germline, CDR1 is KGHSH and CDR2 is LQKENI. DNA of the CDR3: TGTGCCAGCTCACCAGGACTAGCGGGAGGCGAGCAGTACTTC. Its translation is CASSPGLAGGEQYF.

The rearrangement joins TRBV10-3 to TRBJ2-7; D remains unclear. Trimming pared 4 bases from V and 4 bases from J, leaving 5 bases between. The CDR3 runs 11 residues. Germline lookup yields CDR1 ENHRY and CDR2 SYGVKD. DNA for the CDR3: TGTGCCATCAGTGGGGAATACGAGCAGTACTTC. Protein product: CAISGEYEQYF.

Here the CDR3 reads CASSIDLAGRGGYTF. CDR3 nucleotide sequence: TGTGCCAGTAGTATAGATCTGGCAGGGCGAGGTGGCTACACCTTC. This chain connects TRBV19 to TRBJ1-2, with D possibly matching TRBD1 (5 bases). Germline V gene sequence: CDR1 LNHDA, CDR2 SQIVND (reference sequence). The CDR3 covers 15 residues. With 0 bases removed from V and 7 bases from J, the gap between germline ends came to 15 bases.

The V gene is TRBV6-5, the J gene TRBJ2-5; 11 nucleotides match TRBD2. Unmatched junction bases numbered 4, after V lost 6 bases and J lost 4 bases. The CDR3 extends over 14 amino acids. Germline values: CDR1 MNHEY, CDR2 SVGAGI. The CDR3 sequence is CASSGLAGGETQYF. For the CDR3, the DNA is TGTGCCAGCAGCGGGCTAGCGGGGGGAGAGACCCAGTACTTC.

V and J are TRBV9 and TRBJ1-1; D not certain. This CDR3 contains 13 residues. V gave up 0 bases and J gave up 5 bases, with 8 bases separating them. Germline V gene data show CDR1 as SGDLS and CDR2 as YYNGEE. CDR3 nucleotide sequence: TGTGCCAGCAGCGTAGCTAGTCAGACTGAAGCTTTCTTT. It is translated as CASSVASQTEAFF.

The CDR3 spells CASSSPGTSGLYEQYF. The CDR3 DNA reads TGTGCCAGCAGTTCGCCCGGGACTAGCGGACTCTACGAGCAGTACTTC. This chain uses TRBV27 with TRBJ2-7; TRBD2 matches 11 bases. In germline, CDR1 is MNHEY, CDR2 SMNVEV (reference sequence). The CDR3 runs to 16 residues. After removal of 4 bases from V and 3 bases from J, the junction contained 8 bases not matched to a gene.

V and J are TRBV6-5 and TRBJ2-2; possibly TRBD2 for D (5 bases). The V gene lost 5 bases and the J gene lost 9 bases, with 10 bases spanning the gap. The V gene's germline CDR1 is MNHEY and CDR2 SVGAGI. This CDR3 spans 12 amino acids. CDR3 loop: CASSQDGRELFF. CDR3 coding DNA: TGTGCCAGCAGTCAGGACGGGAGGGAGCTGTTTTTT.

The sample holds a few counts of this clone. The gene calls are TRBV7-8 and TRBJ1-1; D is perhaps TRBD1 (5 bases). The CDR3 length is 15 residues. V lost 1 base, J lost 3 bases, and 12 bases lay in between. CDR1 and CDR2 (germline): SGHVS, FQNEAQ. DNA for the CDR3: TGTGCCAGCAGCTTAGGTCGAGGGGCCTACACTGAAGCTTTCTTT. This translates into CASSLGRGAYTEAFF.